This T cell receptor (beta chain) was observed in a study of blood T cell repertoires in COVID-19. Across the study: Samples representing acute and convalescent COVID-19 were sourced from the United States, Italy and Spain.

Sequencing used immunoSEQ multiplex PCR; TCRdb keeps in-frame clones, though not all of them. Among about 300,000 clones, less than 85% were seen once, and the ten largest hold about 2.7%. This CDR3 has 17 amino acids. The V gene lost 3 bases and the J gene lost 3 bases, with 18 bases spanning the gap. Germline CDR1 reads WSHSY; CDR2 reads SAAADI. The clonotype originates from a woman aged 45 to 65 who had recovered from COVID-19. The J gene is TRBJ2-4, the V gene TRBV10-2; a weak D match, TRBD2 (6 bases). The sequencing sample was made of PBMCs or T cells enriched from blood (not recorded which). Written as DNA, the CDR3 is TGCGCCAGCAGTGAACGGGGGTCAACAGCCGTCAAAAACATTCAGTACTTC. It encodes CASSERGSTAVKNIQYF.